These T cell receptor beta chains were read from a single sample in a study of T-cell reconstitution after alpha-beta-depleted transplantation in children. A single record per CDR3 protein comes from TCRdb applying MiXCR to the PCR reads. The data show 700,000 to 950,000 distinct CDR3 sequences, approximately 15% seen once. Sequenced material: PBMCs, mostly from graft donor cells, taken 360 days after TCRalphabeta/CD19-depleted stem cell transplant. These receptors all stem from a male patient younger than 18 who had a stem cell transplant for acute lymphoblastic leukemia, so the T cells may come from the graft donor. CDR3s include the opening cysteine and the closing phenylalanine or tryptophan. The D gene is left open where the match is weak. The listing skips clone size in some rows; elsewhere it reads once, few, many or a size class.

V gene	clone size	D gene	J gene	CDR3 DNA	CDR3 protein
TRBV4-1	few	-	TRBJ2-5	TGCGCCAGCAGCCAAGAGGCAAGTGTCGGGGTATACCAAGAGACCCAGTACTTC	CASSQEASVGVYQETQYF
TRBV11-2	-	-	TRBJ1-2	TGTGCCAGCAGCCGGCGGACAGACTTTAACTATGGCTACACCTTC	CASSRRTDFNYGYTF
TRBV4-2	-	-	TRBJ1-6	TGTGCCAGCAGCCAAGTCCGGGACACCCATTCACCCCTCCACTTT	CASSQVRDTHSPLHF
TRBV7-9	-	-	TRBJ2-7	TGTGCCAGCAGCTTGGCACAGGCGACAGACGGGCAGTACTTC	CASSLAQATDGQYF
TRBV12-3/TRBV12-4	-	-	TRBJ2-1	TGTGCCAGCACCTTTGGTCCTACGACCAATGAGCAGTTCTTC	CASTFGPTTNEQFF
TRBV18	-	-	TRBJ2-7	TGTGCCAGCTCACCATGGCAGGGCCCCTACGAGCAGTACTTC	CASSPWQGPYEQYF
TRBV5-1	-	TRBD2	TRBJ2-7	TGCGCCAGCAGCTTGCCATTAGCGGGGGGCACTACTGGCGAGCAGTACTTC	CASSLPLAGGTTGEQYF
TRBV7-6	once	TRBD2	TRBJ2-5	TGTGCCAGCAGCTCGGGACTAGCGGGCCAGTACTTC	CASSSGLAGQYF
TRBV6-5	-	-	TRBJ1-1	TGTGCCAGCAGTTATTTCGATGGGGTAGAAAAAGCTTTCTTT	CASSYFDGVEKAFF
TRBV5-1	-	TRBD2	TRBJ2-3	TGCGCCAGCAGCTTGGGGAGCGGGAGTATCGCAGATACGCAGTATTTT	CASSLGSGSIADTQYF
TRBV29-1	many	-	TRBJ2-5	TGCAGCGTTGAGGGCGGAAAAGAGACCCAGTACTTC	CSVEGGKETQYF
TRBV7-6	-	-	TRBJ2-6	TGTGCCAGCAGCTTAGGCCGGAACTCTGGGGCCAACGTCCTGACTTTC	CASSLGRNSGANVLTF
TRBV19	few	-	TRBJ2-2	TGTGCCAGTAGTCGGGGGTGGGGCCCGAACACCGGGGAGCTGTTTTTT	CASSRGWGPNTGELFF
TRBV5-1	-	TRBD2	TRBJ2-7	TGCGCCAGCAGCTTGCGGACTAGCCCCTACGAGCAGTACTTC	CASSLRTSPYEQYF
TRBV5-1	-	-	TRBJ2-7	TGCGCCAGCAGCGGAGGGACCGGGACACCCGTCGAGCAGTACTTC	CASSGGTGTPVEQYF
TRBV2	-	-	TRBJ2-4	TGTGCCAGCATACAGCCTTTAGCCAAAAACATTCAGTACTTC	CASIQPLAKNIQYF
TRBV5-6	-	-	TRBJ2-7	TGTGCCAGCAGACAATACGCGAACAAAGGCGGATACGAGCAGTACTTC	CASRQYANKGGYEQYF
TRBV6-5	few	TRBD1	TRBJ2-7	TGTGCCAGCAGTTACCCAAACAGGGGCGAGCAGTACTTC	CASSYPNRGEQYF
TRBV4-1	-	TRBD1	TRBJ1-2	TGCGCCAGCAGCCACCCTGTGGGACAGGACTATGGCTACACCTTC	CASSHPVGQDYGYTF
TRBV7-6	-	-	TRBJ2-1	TGTGCCAGCAGCATTCCCCCGGGGGCCGGTGAGCAGTTCTTC	CASSIPPGAGEQFF
TRBV27	-	-	TRBJ2-7	TGTGCCAGCAGTTTATGGTCTAGCCCAGGCGAGCAGTACTTC	CASSLWSSPGEQYF
TRBV20-1	-	TRBD1	TRBJ1-6	TGCAGTGCTCTTTTTCGGGACAGGGTCAATTCACCCCTCCACTTT	CSALFRDRVNSPLHF
TRBV6-1	-	-	TRBJ2-3	TGTGCCAGCAACGCACAGGGCGCGTTGGTGGCAGATACGCAGTATTTT	CASNAQGALVADTQYF
TRBV19	few	-	TRBJ2-7	TGTGCCAGTAGTATGGGCGGGGACAGCTACGAGCAGTACTTC	CASSMGGDSYEQYF
TRBV4-1	few	TRBD2	TRBJ2-7	TGCGCCAGCAGCCAAGTTTCTCTCGGGAGCGGGGGGAACGAGCAGTACTTC	CASSQVSLGSGGNEQYF
TRBV12-3/TRBV12-4	few	TRBD2	TRBJ2-3	TGTGCCAGCAGTTTAGAGGGAGGGCGGGCAGATACGCAGTATTTT	CASSLEGGRADTQYF
TRBV5-1	few	TRBD2	TRBJ2-3	TGCGCCAGCAGCTTGGACCCATCCACTAGCGGGAGATCAGATACGCAGTATTTT	CASSLDPSTSGRSDTQYF
TRBV5-6	-	-	TRBJ2-1	TGTGCCAGCAGCTTAAACCCGGGACAAGCGGACAATGAGCAGTTCTTC	CASSLNPGQADNEQFF
TRBV9	-	-	TRBJ2-7	TGTGCCAGCAGCGTAATGCCCCAGGGGAGAGAGGCCGAGCAGTACTTC	CASSVMPQGREAEQYF
TRBV20-1	few	TRBD2	TRBJ2-1	TGCAGTGCTAGAGATTGGGGACTAGCCCTCACTGAGCAGTTCTTC	CSARDWGLALTEQFF
TRBV4-2	-	-	TRBJ2-3	TGTGCCAGCAGCCAAGAAGGTACTAGGTTGTCAGATACGCAGTATTTT	CASSQEGTRLSDTQYF